A selection of T cell receptor beta chains follows, all from one sample in a study of blood T cells in healthy people across ages. TCRdb re-analysed the 5' RACE reads in MiXCR, keeping a single row per CDR3 protein. The sample includes about 1.4 million distinct CDR3 sequences, around 59% seen only once; the top ten take approximately 7%. Sequencing was performed on blood. Source of these receptors: a man between 18 and 29 years old in good health. Both conserved end residues are part of each CDR3. The D gene is left open where the match is weak. Clone size is given for some rows only: seen once, a few or many times, or a class if the clone is expanded.

cdr3_length	v_call	d_call	clone_size	j_call	cdr3_aa	cdr3_nt
16	TRBV12-3/TRBV12-4	NA	NA	TRBJ2-1	CASSLPLGALYNEQFF	TGTGCCAGCAGTTTACCCCTCGGAGCGCTTTACAATGAGCAGTTCTTC
16	TRBV7-8	NA	NA	TRBJ1-2	CASSLVGGRAGYGYTF	TGTGCCAGCAGCTTAGTCGGCGGGCGGGCTGGCTATGGCTACACCTTC
15	TRBV4-1	NA	NA	TRBJ2-7	CASSQVINQDYEQYF	TGCGCCAGCAGCCAAGTAATTAATCAGGACTACGAGCAGTACTTC
15	TRBV7-6	NA	NA	TRBJ2-3	CASSLLHGGPDTQYF	TGTGCCAGCAGCTTACTTCATGGGGGACCAGATACGCAGTATTTT
16	TRBV9	NA	NA	TRBJ2-3	CAGSERAGLASDTQYF	TGTGCCGGCAGCGAGAGGGCAGGATTGGCGTCAGATACGCAGTATTTT
14	TRBV5-5	NA	NA	TRBJ2-1	CASSLALWGDEQFF	TGTGCCAGCAGCTTGGCCCTGTGGGGTGATGAGCAGTTCTTC
15	TRBV20-1	TRBD2	NA	TRBJ2-3	CSVGAGTSGTDTQYF	TGCAGTGTCGGGGCTGGGACTAGCGGCACAGATACGCAGTATTTT
15	TRBV25-1	TRBD2	NA	TRBJ2-7	CASSEWRRGGDEQYF	TGTGCCAGCAGTGAATGGAGGCGGGGGGGAGATGAGCAGTACTTC
13	TRBV12-3/TRBV12-4	NA	once	TRBJ2-5	CASSWADQETQYF	TGTGCCAGCAGTTGGGCGGATCAAGAGACCCAGTACTTC
13	TRBV6-5	NA	few	TRBJ2-7	CASSYSLSDEQYF	TGTGCCAGCAGTTACTCGCTTTCCGACGAGCAGTACTTC
16	TRBV7-2	NA	few	TRBJ2-3	CASSPPGLLSTDTQYF	TGTGCCAGCAGCCCCCCCGGACTGTTGAGCACAGATACGCAGTATTTT
14	TRBV5-5	NA	few	TRBJ1-2	CASSRGTTDYGYTF	TGTGCCAGCAGCAGGGGGACGACAGACTATGGCTACACCTTC
13	TRBV15	NA	NA	TRBJ2-5	CATSRRLEETQYF	TGTGCCACCAGCCGCCGACTGGAAGAGACCCAGTACTTC
16	TRBV12-3/TRBV12-4	TRBD2	NA	TRBJ2-3	CASSLVTAAGADTQYF	TGTGCCAGCAGTTTAGTTACCGCGGCGGGAGCAGATACGCAGTATTTT
18	TRBV7-2	TRBD2	once	TRBJ2-7	CASSTRVWREGASYEQYF	TGTGCCAGCAGCACACGGGTATGGCGGGAGGGGGCCTCCTACGAGCAGTACTTC
16	TRBV15	NA	few	TRBJ2-3	CATSTSGPTLTDTQYF	TGTGCCACCAGCACGTCGGGACCGACCCTAACAGATACGCAGTATTTT
14	TRBV5-5	NA	NA	TRBJ2-7	CANSLGRHPYEQYF	TGTGCCAACAGCTTGGGACGGCATCCCTACGAGCAGTACTTC
19	TRBV28	TRBD2	few	TRBJ2-1	CASSSPIIGLAGGKNEQFF	TGTGCCAGCAGTTCCCCGATCATCGGACTAGCGGGAGGAAAGAATGAGCAGTTCTTC
15	TRBV4-2	NA	NA	TRBJ2-7	CASSQVGGDSYEQYF	TGTGCCAGCAGCCAAGTAGGAGGGGACTCCTACGAGCAGTACTTC
12	TRBV29-1	NA	few	TRBJ2-3	CSAGLRPHTQYF	TGCAGCGCCGGGCTAAGGCCCCATACGCAGTATTTT
16	TRBV11-2	TRBD2	NA	TRBJ2-7	CASSAALAGFFYEQYF	TGTGCCAGCAGCGCCGCACTAGCGGGGTTCTTCTACGAGCAGTACTTC
15	TRBV7-2	NA	NA	TRBJ2-3	CASSSYRVLTDTQYF	TGTGCCAGCAGTTCTTACCGGGTCCTCACAGATACGCAGTATTTT